This T cell receptor (beta chain) stems from a study of Graves' ophthalmopathy and Graves' hyperthyroidism. Trimming shortened V by 1 base and J by 1 base, and 11 bases separated the two germline ends. The CDR3 loop spans 16 amino acids. Germline V gene sequence: CDR1 SGHAT, CDR2 FQNNGV. RNA transcripts were the template, and TCR beta CDR3 regions were amplified from them. HTBI primers served in a first-round RT-PCR, which a second-round multiplex PCR followed. In TCRdb, the multiplex PCR reads were re-called with MiXCR into one record per CDR3 protein. The sample lists over 500,000 distinct CDR3 sequences, about a fifth occurring once. This clonotype was counted many times.

V gene TRBV11-2 combines with J gene TRBJ1-5; D is unclear. Material for sequencing was peripheral blood. The source of this sequence is a woman between 18 and 30 years old with stable Graves' hyperthyroidism. Some clones in this sample may be carry-over from other donors' samples. CDR3 DNA: TGTGCCAGCAGCTTAGGGGCAGAACGGAGCAATCAGCCCCAGCATTTT. It translates to CASSLGAERSNQPQHF.